The T cell receptor beta chain described here comes from a study of blood T cell repertoires in COVID-19. Turning to the study itself: Some COVID-19 samples were acute and others convalescent; all came from the United States, Italy and Spain. From T cells, B-cell-depleted T cells, or PBMCs came the material, which was cDNA or gDNA.

Using immunoSEQ multiplex PCR, the repertoire was profiled, and TCRdb retains in-frame clones only, with some absent. The sample lists roughly 55,000 clones; around 73% were seen once. This CDR3 is built from 15 residues. V lost 5 bases, J lost 0 bases, and 4 bases stayed unmatched. Germline lookup yields CDR1 SGHVS and CDR2 FQNEAQ. The chain employs TRBV7-8 and TRBJ1-5; TRBD1 aligns across 7 bases. The clonotype was recovered from an older man with acute or convalescent COVID-19. Sequencing was performed on peripheral blood. CDR3 sequence reads: CASSRQGPSNQPQHF. The CDR3 DNA reads as TGTGCCAGCAGCCGACAGGGCCCTAGCAATCAGCCCCAGCATTTT.